This T cell receptor (beta chain) was identified during a study of T-cell memory formation after mild COVID-19. Study-wide points: The main location of contracting CD4+ clones was CM and EM, and that of contracting CD8+ clones was EMRA. Memory sampled before infection contained some responding clones, suggesting cross-reactive memory joined. Day 15 to 85 contracting clones showed balanced CD4/CD8; day 15 to 37 expanders favored CD4+.

Amplification by 5'RACE using constant-segment primers produced TCR alpha and TCR beta cDNA libraries that carried sample barcodes and UMIs. MiXCR was run by TCRdb on the 5' RACE reads, yielding one entry per CDR3 protein. Of about 500,000 distinct CDR3 sequences in the sample, over 20% were seen once. With regard to this clonotype: Its target is not known.

From germline, CDR1 is SGHRS and CDR2 YFSETQ. The CDR3 covers 14 residues. V was clipped by 1 base and J by 2 bases, with 10 bases between them. Sequencing was performed on PBMCs or a T cell subset sorted from them (not recorded which). V and J are TRBV5-1 and TRBJ2-7; D uncertain. This clonotype was sampled from an adult woman who had mild COVID-19 (a few samples of this study predate the infection). Cell type and time point are not known. CDR3 sequence (DNA): TGCGCCAGCAGCTTGTTTTGGATCCCCTACGAGCAGTACTTC. It yields the protein CASSLFWIPYEQYF.